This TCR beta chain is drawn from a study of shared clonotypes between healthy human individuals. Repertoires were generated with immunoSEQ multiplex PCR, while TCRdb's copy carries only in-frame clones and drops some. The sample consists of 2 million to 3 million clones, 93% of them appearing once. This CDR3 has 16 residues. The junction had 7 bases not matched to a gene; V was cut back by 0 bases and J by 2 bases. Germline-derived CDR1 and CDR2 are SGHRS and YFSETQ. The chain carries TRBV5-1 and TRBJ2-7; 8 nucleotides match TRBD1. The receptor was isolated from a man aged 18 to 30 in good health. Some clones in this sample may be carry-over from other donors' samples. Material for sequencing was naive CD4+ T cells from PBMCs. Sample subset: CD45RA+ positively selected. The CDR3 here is CASSLGGTGLTYEQYF. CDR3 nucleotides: TGCGCCAGCAGCTTGGGAGGGACAGGACTTACCTACGAGCAGTACTTC.